The 19 T cell receptor beta chains below all came from one sample that was sequenced in a study of T cells in Graves' hyperthyroidism and ophthalmopathy. Amplified TCR beta CDR3 regions derived from RNA transcripts. First-round RT-PCR of the TCR CDR3 relied on the HTBI primer set. TCRdb redid the calling of the multiplex PCR reads with MiXCR, one entry per CDR3 protein. The table includes roughly 570,000 distinct CDR3 sequences, 40% to 55% detected once. The sample comprised peripheral blood or thyroid tissue (not recorded which). The receptors derive from an adult woman with Graves' disease, either hyperthyroidism or ophthalmopathy (not recorded which).

This clonotype was observed once. This chain connects TRBV29-1 to TRBJ2-7; D is perhaps TRBD1 (5 bases). V lost 0 bases to trimming and J lost 3 bases, with 9 bases between them. This CDR3 has 13 residues. CDR1 and CDR2 (germline): SQVTM, ANQGSEA. CDR3 DNA: TGCAGCGTTGAAGAGGGGCAGAGCTACGAGCAGTACTTC. Translated, it gives CSVEEGQSYEQYF.

The chain carries TRBV29-1 and TRBJ2-5; the D is unclear. The V gene's germline CDR1 is SQVTM and CDR2 ANQGSEA. Trimming removed 4 bases from V and 2 bases from J, with 17 bases in between. The CDR3 is made up of 15 amino acids. CDR3 coding DNA: TGCAGCGTTGGAGGCACAACTCTCGGGCAAGAGACCCAGTACTTC. This encodes CSVGGTTLGQETQYF.

A note on this clonotype: A read error may explain this, as a much larger clone is one base away. The missing conserved phenylalanine or tryptophan at the end of this CDR3 makes a read error likely. The chain combines TRBV6-5 with TRBJ1-4; D is possibly TRBD1 (6 bases). The germline gives CDR1 MNHEY, CDR2 SVGAGI. V was shortened by 5 bases and J by 0 bases, with 10 bases between the two germline ends. This CDR3 spans 15 amino acids. CDR3 nucleotide sequence: TGTGCCAGCAGTACTAACAGGGCAACTAATGAAAAACTGTTTCTT. Its protein product is CASSTNRATNEKLFL.

This clonotype came up many times. The chain carries TRBV5-5 and TRBJ2-6; TRBD2 is a possible D gene (6 bases). The ends were cut back, 4 bases at V and 0 bases at J, with 17 bases in the middle. This CDR3 is built from 18 residues. From germline, CDR1 is SGHKS and CDR2 YYEKEE (reference sequence). The CDR3 sequence is CASSPRDFAVSGANVLTF. CDR3 nucleotides: TGTGCCAGCAGCCCGAGGGACTTCGCCGTCTCTGGGGCCAACGTCCTGACTTTC.

The V gene is TRBV20-1, the J gene TRBJ1-1; no reliable D call. CDR1 and CDR2 from the germline V gene are DFQATT and SNEGSKA (reference sequence). There are 13 residues in the CDR3. Trimming removed 0 bases at V and 5 bases at J, with 10 bases between. The CDR3 region has the DNA TGCAGTGCTAGAGATGGAAGCGGGACTGAAGCTTTCTTT. Translation gives CSARDGSGTEAFF.

The V gene is TRBV7-9, the J gene TRBJ1-2; a weak D match, TRBD1 (5 bases). V was cut by 5 bases and J by 2 bases, with 12 bases left in between. The CDR3 covers 14 residues. Germline CDR1 reads SEHNR; CDR2 reads FQNEAQ (reference sequence). The CDR3 sequence: CASSPRGQNYGYTF. The CDR3, as DNA: TGTGCCAGCAGCCCAAGGGGTCAGAACTATGGCTACACCTTC.

This clonotype was counted at least ten times. The chain links TRBV6-5 to TRBJ2-5; D ambiguous. With 0 bases removed from V and 4 bases from J, the gap between germline ends came to 9 bases. The CDR3 runs 14 residues. The germline gives CDR1 MNHEY, CDR2 SVGAGI. The CDR3 sequence is CASSYSPLTETQYF. The CDR3 DNA is TGTGCCAGCAGTTACTCTCCCCTTACAGAGACCCAGTACTTC.

This clonotype was recorded only once. CDR3 nucleotide sequence: TGTGCCAGCAGCGTCGAGGCACAAGAGACCCAGCATTTT. As protein: CASSVEAQETQHF. This chain connects TRBV2 to TRBJ1-5; D uncertain. V was trimmed by 6 bases and J by 11 bases, leaving 17 bases between them. This CDR3 region has 13 residues. CDR1 and CDR2 (germline): SNHLY, FYNNEI.

This clonotype was counted at least ten times. The V gene is TRBV3-1, the J gene TRBJ1-6; D is ambiguous. The length of the CDR3 is 12 residues. Germline assignment: CDR1 LGHDT and CDR2 YNNKEL (reference sequence). Between the trimmed V and J ends, which lost 3 bases and 10 bases, there was a span of 7 bases. CDR3 amino acids: CASSQAESPLHF. The CDR3 bases are TGTGCCAGCAGCCAGGCGGAATCACCCCTCCACTTT.

Many counts were recorded for this clonotype. The rearrangement uses TRBV2 and TRBJ2-7; 11 bases line up with TRBD1. The CDR3 is 15 residues long. CDR1 SNHLY and CDR2 FYNNEI come from the germline V gene. The trim removed 6 bases at V and 0 bases at J, leaving 4 bases unmatched. CDR3 coding DNA: TGTGCCAGCAGGGGGGACAGGGGGAGCTCCTACGAGCAGTACTTC. It yields the protein CASRGDRGSSYEQYF. Looking up the rest from reference TRBV2 and TRBJ2-7 gives the full variable domain: EPEVTQTPSHQVTQMGQEVILRCVPISNHLYFYWYRQILGQKVEFLVSFYNNEISEKSEIFDDQFSVERPDGSNFTLKIRSTKLEDSAMYFCASRGDRGSSYEQYFGPGTRLTVT.

This chain connects TRBV2 to TRBJ1-6; 9 bases are a match to TRBD1. The CDR3 covers 16 residues. V shed 2 bases and J 6 bases; nucleotides not matched to a gene: 5. Germline CDR1 SNHLY, CDR2 FYNNEI. CDR3 sequence (DNA): TGTGCCAGCAGTGAATCTACAGGGGGCCGTAATTCACCCCTCCACTTT. Translation gives CASSESTGGRNSPLHF.

This chain connects TRBV2 to TRBJ1-5, with 7 bases aligning to TRBD1. CDR3 length: 15 amino acids. CDR1 SNHLY and CDR2 FYNNEI come from the germline V gene. V shed 2 bases and J 3 bases; nucleotides not matched to a gene: 4. CDR3 bases: TGTGCCAGCAGTGAACAGGGGGTGGCCAATCAGCCCCAGCATTTT. Its protein product is CASSEQGVANQPQHF.

In its sample, this clonotype was seen many times. The chain combines TRBV7-9 with TRBJ1-1; D uncertain. The germline gives CDR1 SEHNR, CDR2 FQNEAQ (reference sequence). V was pared by 5 bases and J by 2 bases, with 15 bases between. CDR3 length: 15 residues. The CDR3 nucleotides are TGTGCCAGCAGCCTGGATTTAACGGAAAACACTGAAGCTTTCTTT. This gives the protein CASSLDLTENTEAFF.

The chain links TRBV4-3 to TRBJ2-7, with 15 positions matching TRBD2. The CDR3 consists of 15 residues. The V gene end was trimmed by 4 bases and the J gene end by 3 bases; junction bases not matched to a gene: 1. Germline V gene data show CDR1 as LGHNA and CDR2 as YSLEER. This CDR3 is CASSRTSGGGYEQYF. For the CDR3, the DNA is TGCGCCAGCAGCCGGACTAGCGGGGGGGGCTACGAGCAGTACTTC.

Remarks on this clonotype: At one end, the junction sequence differs from germline, possibly due to a read error. This chain joins TRBV15 and TRBJ2-2; D possibly corresponds to TRBD1 (5 bases). Per the germline V gene, CDR1 is LNHNV and CDR2 is YYDKDF (reference sequence). This CDR3 has 14 residues. CDR3 sequence (DNA): TGTGCCACCAGCAGAGCAGGGAACACTGGGGAGCTGTTTTTT. Translation: CATSRAGNTGELFF.

This clonotype has ten or more counts. This sequence joins TRBV7-9 and TRBJ2-7; 12 nucleotides match TRBD2. Unmatched junction bases numbered 7, after V lost 5 bases and J lost 2 bases. In germline, CDR1 is SEHNR, CDR2 FQNEAQ (reference sequence). CDR3 length: 16 amino acids. For the CDR3, the DNA is TGTGCCAGCAGCGGGGTGACTAGCGGGAGAACCTACGAGCAGTACTTC. It codes for CASSGVTSGRTYEQYF. The whole variable domain, remainder taken from reference TRBV7-9 and TRBJ2-7, is DTGVSQNPRHKITKRGQNVTFRCDPISEHNRLYWYRQTLGQGPEFLTYFQNEAQLEKSRLLSDRFSAERPKGSFSTLEIQRTEQGDSAMYLCASSGVTSGRTYEQYFGPGTRLTVT.

The chain recombines TRBV29-1 with TRBJ2-2; unclear D gene. Germline V lookup: CDR1 SQVTM, CDR2 ANQGSEA. The ends were cut back, 8 bases at V and 4 bases at J, with 14 bases in the middle. This CDR3 spans 13 amino acids. CDR3 nucleotide sequence: TGCAGCCAGGACCAGCCTGGCACCGGGGAGCTGTTTTTT. It translates to CSQDQPGTGELFF.

This clonotype was counted many times. This chain joins TRBV11-2 and TRBJ2-5, with D maybe TRBD1 (5 bases). Trimming took 5 bases from V and 2 from J, leaving 15 bases between them. The CDR3 contains 15 residues. The germline V gene has CDR1 SGHAT and CDR2 FQNNGV. The CDR3 sequence is CASSPRRGGQETQYF. The CDR3 region has the DNA TGTGCCAGCAGCCCCCGAAGGGGCGGACAAGAGACCCAGTACTTC.

This chain links TRBV9 with TRBJ1-1, with D possibly matching TRBD1 (5 bases). Trimming left V 4 bases short and J 4 bases short, with 17 bases between. The V gene's germline CDR1 is SGDLS and CDR2 YYNGEE. There are 15 residues in the CDR3. This chain's CDR3 is CASSTRRDGGTEAFF. The DNA for the CDR3 is TGTGCCAGCAGCACCCGCCGAGACGGGGGCACTGAAGCTTTCTTT.